A single sample is the source of the 23 T cell receptor beta chains below, sequenced in a study of radiotherapy plus CTLA-4 blockade in lung cancer. Method: immunoSEQ multiplex PCR; TCRdb's copy keeps in-frame clones and lacks some. Of approximately 94,000 clones detected, 80% to 85% appear once; the ten largest clones hold over 20%. Material: peripheral blood, obtained from a patient treated with radiotherapy plus ipilimumab. All receptors derive from a human donor with non-small cell lung cancer that progressed on radiotherapy plus ipilimumab.

The genes are TRBV28 and TRBJ2-1, with TRBD2 matching 7 bases. The germline V gene encodes CDR1 MDHEN and CDR2 SYDVKM. CDR3 length: 14 residues. Trimming cost V 2 bases and J 4 bases; bases outside gene matches: 2. Here the CDR3 DNA reads TGTGCCAGCAGTTTAAGCGGGACTTACAATGAGCAGTTCTTC. This encodes CASSLSGTYNEQFF.

This clone was observed a few times. The chain combines TRBV19 with TRBJ2-5; 8 bases align to TRBD1. Germline values: CDR1 LNHDA, CDR2 SQIVND (reference sequence). Trimming cost V 4 bases and J 5 bases; bases outside gene matches: 6. This CDR3 spans 14 amino acids. The CDR3 is CASSKRQGIETQYF. The CDR3 DNA follows: TGTGCCAGTAGTAAGCGACAGGGGATCGAGACCCAGTACTTC.

The chain is built from TRBV2 and TRBJ2-1; maybe TRBD1 (5 bases). V lost 1 base and J lost 6, with 16 bases in between. Germline assignment: CDR1 SNHLY and CDR2 FYNNEI. This CDR3 is 16 amino acids long. The CDR3 is CASSEGGLRGTNEQFF. CDR3 bases: TGTGCCAGCAGTGAAGGTGGGCTAAGGGGCACCAATGAGCAGTTCTTC.

The J gene is TRBJ2-7, the V gene TRBV9; tentative D call: TRBD2 (6 bases). V was pared by 3 bases and J by 0 bases, with 10 bases between. The CDR3 is made up of 14 amino acids. Germline CDR1 is SGDLS and CDR2 is YYNGEE. CDR3 in DNA: TGTGCCAGCAGCGGGGGGGAGAGCTCCTACGAGCAGTACTTC. Translation gives CASSGGESSYEQYF.

In DNA form, the CDR3 reads TGTGCCAGTAACCTACTTAATAGCAATCAGCCCCAGCATTTT. Amino acid sequence: CASNLLNSNQPQHF. The rearrangement joins TRBV19 to TRBJ1-5, with unresolved D. The V end lost 7 bases, the J end lost 0 bases, and 10 bases lay between the germline ends. Germline CDR1 is LNHDA and CDR2 is SQIVND (reference sequence). This CDR3 region has 14 residues. Based on the CDR3 plus reference TRBV19 and TRBJ1-5, the full variable domain is DGGITQSPKYLFRKEGQNVTLSCEQNLNHDAMYWYRQDPGQGLRLIYYSQIVNDFQKGDIAEGYSVSREKKESFPLTVTSAQKNPTAFYLCASNLLNSNQPQHFGDGTRLSIL.

The V call is TRBV28, the J call TRBJ2-1, with TRBD1 matching over 9 bases. The germline V gene has CDR1 MDHEN and CDR2 SYDVKM. Trimming cost V 6 bases and J 4 bases; bases outside gene matches: 7. This CDR3 region has 15 residues. As DNA, the CDR3 is TGTGCCAGCAGCACAGGACAGGGGTGGTACAATGAGCAGTTCTTC. As protein: CASSTGQGWYNEQFF.

This sequence joins TRBV5-6 and TRBJ2-2; 11 bases are a match to TRBD2. The V gene's germline CDR1 is SGHDT and CDR2 YYEEEE. Trimming took 4 bases from V and 4 from J; bases not matched to a gene: 6. The CDR3 consists of 16 residues. The CDR3 here is CASSRGLAGGTGELFF. In DNA form, the CDR3 reads TGTGCCAGCAGCCGCGGGCTAGCGGGAGGCACCGGGGAGCTGTTTTTT.

The chain links TRBV7-8 to TRBJ2-3, with 12 bases aligning to TRBD2. Germline CDR1 is SGHVS and CDR2 is FQNEAQ. The V and J ends lost 3 bases and 4 bases, in that order; junction bases with no gene match: 8. This CDR3 region has 17 residues. The CDR3 here is CASSFGTSGPSADTQYF. The CDR3 bases are TGTGCCAGCAGCTTCGGGACTAGCGGGCCATCAGCAGATACGCAGTATTTT.

The V gene is TRBV7-6, the J gene TRBJ2-3; D unclear. CDR1 is SGHVS, CDR2 FNYEAQ, per germline. The CDR3 has 14 amino acids. Trimming removed 5 bases at V and 0 bases at J, with 9 bases between. The CDR3 nucleotides read TGTGCCAGCAGCCGGACCCTCAGCACAGATACGCAGTATTTT. It specifies CASSRTLSTDTQYF.

V and J are TRBV12-5 and TRBJ1-1; TRBD1 matches at 7 bases. The V segment lost 7 bases and the J segment 1 base; nucleotides outside the gene matches: 3. This CDR3 has 13 amino acids. Germline V gene data show CDR1 as LGHNT and CDR2 as FRNRAP. Written as DNA, the CDR3 is TGTGCTAGTGCCTGGGACAGGAACACTGAAGCTTTCTTT. Translated, it gives CASAWDRNTEAFF.

The CDR3 spells CASSASPGGQETQYF. CDR3 nucleotides: TGTGCCAGCAGCGCTTCACCAGGGGGACAAGAGACCCAGTACTTC. The chain combines TRBV9 with TRBJ2-5, with 7 bases identical to TRBD1. CDR3 length: 15 residues. Germline V CDR1 and CDR2: SGDLS, YYNGEE. J lost 2 bases, V lost 3 bases, and 7 bases had no gene match.

The V call is TRBV5-4, the J call TRBJ2-3; 8 bases map to TRBD2. The CDR3 totals 16 residues. The ends lost 0 bases at V and 4 bases at J; junction bases unmatched: 7. Germline V CDR1 and CDR2: SGHNT, YYREEE (reference sequence). The CDR3 is CASSLEASGLADTQYF. DNA for the CDR3: TGTGCCAGCAGCTTGGAGGCTAGCGGGTTGGCAGATACGCAGTATTTT.

This clone was counted between two and nine times. The genes are TRBV6-1 and TRBJ2-7; either TRBD1 or TRBD2 may supply D (5 bases each). V was pared by 6 bases and J by 3 bases, with 12 bases between. CDR1 MNHNS and CDR2 SASEGT come from the germline V gene. This CDR3 spans 13 amino acids. Here the CDR3 reads CASSPGTLYEQYF. CDR3 DNA sequence: TGTGCCAGCAGCCCCGGGACCCTCTACGAGCAGTACTTC.

This clone was seen a single time. CDR3 sequence reads: CASSLGIQSTEAFF. The CDR3 DNA reads TGTGCCAGCAGCTTGGGGATCCAGAGCACTGAAGCTTTCTTT. The chain is built from TRBV5-4 and TRBJ1-1; D is undetermined. The germline V gene encodes CDR1 SGHNT and CDR2 YYREEE (reference sequence). Trimming cost V 0 bases and J 4 bases, with 10 bases left between them. This CDR3 has 14 residues.

There are a few counts of this clone. The chain carries TRBV2 and TRBJ2-7; 14 positions agree with TRBD2. Germline CDR1 SNHLY, CDR2 FYNNEI. With 5 bases clipped from V and 8 bases from J, the junction kept 5 bases outside the gene matches. The CDR3 sequence is 14 residues long. This CDR3 is CASSPGLAGEQQYV. As DNA, the CDR3 is TGTGCCAGCAGTCCGGGACTAGCGGGAGAACAGCAGTACGTC.

This rearrangement joins TRBV21-1 to TRBJ2-7; TRBD1 is taken as the D call from the table, unchecked against the DNA. TRBV21-1 is listed as a pseudogene. There are 12 residues in the CDR3. The CDR3 loop reads CARGQGSYEQYV. The DNA for the CDR3 is TGTGCCAGGGGGCAAGGCTCCTACGAGCAGTACGTC.

The rearrangement joins TRBV27 to TRBJ2-7; D possibly corresponds to TRBD2 (6 bases). The germline V gene encodes CDR1 MNHEY and CDR2 SMNVEV (reference sequence). The CDR3 has 14 residues. Trimming removed 7 bases from V and 2 bases from J, with 15 bases in between. The CDR3 nucleotides are TGTGCCAGCACAGACCCAGGGAGGCCCTACGAGCAGTACTTC. Translated, it gives CASTDPGRPYEQYF.

The gene calls are TRBV6-1 and TRBJ1-1; 10 positions match TRBD1. This CDR3 contains 17 residues. The ends lost 1 base at V and 5 bases at J; junction bases unmatched: 10. Germline-derived CDR1 and CDR2 are MNHNS and SASEGT. CDR3 in amino acids: CASSEVRTGGKRTEAFF. In nucleotides, the CDR3 is TGTGCCAGCAGTGAAGTGCGGACAGGGGGAAAGAGGACTGAAGCTTTCTTT.

CDR3 amino acids: CASSTGARNEKLFF. CDR3 DNA: TGTGCCAGCAGCACCGGGGCCAGGAATGAAAAACTGTTTTTT. The rearrangement uses TRBV21-1 and TRBJ1-4. TRBV21-1 is noted as a pseudogene. The CDR3 sequence is 14 residues long.

The rearrangement links TRBV16 to TRBJ2-7; 9 nucleotides match TRBD1. CDR1 and CDR2 from the germline V gene are KGHSY and FQNENV. Trimming at V came to 0 bases and at J to 3 bases, leaving 0 bases not matched to a gene. The CDR3 loop spans 14 amino acids. The CDR3 DNA is TGTGCCAGCAGCCAATCGGGACAGGGCTACGAGCAGTACTTC. Its protein product is CASSQSGQGYEQYF.

The chain carries TRBV9 and TRBJ2-1; TRBD2 might be the D (5 bases). V dropped 0 bases and J dropped 10 bases, with 17 bases sitting between them. Germline V lookup: CDR1 SGDLS, CDR2 YYNGEE. This CDR3 spans 15 amino acids. The CDR3, as DNA: TGTGCCAGCAGCGTAGACCCCCCGGAGGACGCGGAGCAGTTCTTC. Translation: CASSVDPPEDAEQFF. The complete variable domain, with remaining parts taken from reference TRBV9 and TRBJ2-1, reads DSGVTQTPKHLITATGQRVTLRCSPRSGDLSVYWYQQSLDQGLQFLIQYYNGEERAKGNILERFSAQQFPDLHSELNLSSLELGDSALYFCASSVDPPEDAEQFFGPGTRLTVL.

The chain combines TRBV5-1 with TRBJ1-1; the D is unclear. This CDR3 has 14 amino acids. Trimming took off 0 bases at V and 4 bases at J, with 10 bases between the two ends. Germline CDR1 and CDR2: SGHRS and YFSETQ. In DNA, the CDR3 is TGCGCCAGCAGCTTGGATGGAGGAGGCACTGAAGCTTTCTTT. Protein product: CASSLDGGGTEAFF.

The chain recombines TRBV28 with TRBJ2-3, with D uncertain. Germline CDR1 reads MDHEN; CDR2 reads SYDVKM. The CDR3 covers 12 residues. The germline V and J ends were trimmed by 5 bases and 7 bases, with 10 bases remaining between them. The CDR3 here is CASSLTGNTQYF. The CDR3 DNA follows: TGTGCCAGCAGTCTAACTGGGAATACGCAGTATTTT. Together with reference TRBV28 and TRBJ2-3, the CDR3 gives the full variable domain: DVKVTQSSRYLVKRTGEKVFLECVQDMDHENMFWYRQDPGLGLRLIYFSYDVKMKEKGDIPEGYSVSREKKERFSLILESASTNQTSMYLCASSLTGNTQYFGPGTRLTVL.